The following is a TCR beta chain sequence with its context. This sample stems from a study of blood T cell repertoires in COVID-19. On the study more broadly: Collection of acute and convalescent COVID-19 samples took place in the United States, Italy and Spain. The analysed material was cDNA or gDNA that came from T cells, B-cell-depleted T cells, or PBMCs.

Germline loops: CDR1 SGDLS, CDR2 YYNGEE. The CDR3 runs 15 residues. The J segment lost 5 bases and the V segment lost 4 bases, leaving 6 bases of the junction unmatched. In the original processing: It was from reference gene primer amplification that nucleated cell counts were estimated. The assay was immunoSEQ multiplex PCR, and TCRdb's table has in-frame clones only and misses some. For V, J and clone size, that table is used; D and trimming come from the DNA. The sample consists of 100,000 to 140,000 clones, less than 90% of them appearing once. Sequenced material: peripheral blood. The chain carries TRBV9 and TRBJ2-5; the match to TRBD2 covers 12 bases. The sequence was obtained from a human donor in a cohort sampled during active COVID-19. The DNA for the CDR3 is TGTGCCAGCAGCAGACTAGCGGGAGTAGGGGAGACCCAGTACTTC. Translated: CASSRLAGVGETQYF.